This T cell receptor beta chain was recovered during a study of blood T cell repertoires in COVID-19. Study details: Italy, Spain and the United States were the sources of the convalescent and acute COVID-19 samples.

Authors' data handling: Amplifying reference gene primers gave estimates of nucleated cell counts. The repertoire was sequenced with immunoSEQ multiplex PCR; TCRdb's copy has only in-frame clones and lacks some. V, J and clone size are those of that table, while D and trimming were read from the DNA. The profile shows around 86,000 clones, more than 75% of them singletons. Trimming cost V 6 bases and J 5 bases, with 13 bases left between them. The CDR3 is 14 residues long. CDR1 and CDR2 (germline): MNHEY, SMNVEV (reference sequence). The receptor's source is a human donor in a cohort sampled during active COVID-19. The sample comprised peripheral blood. The chain carries TRBV27 and TRBJ2-2, with a tentative D call TRBD1 (6 bases). This CDR3 reads CASSYGGLTGELFF. CDR3 DNA: TGTGCCAGCAGCTATGGGGGCCTAACCGGGGAGCTGTTTTTT.